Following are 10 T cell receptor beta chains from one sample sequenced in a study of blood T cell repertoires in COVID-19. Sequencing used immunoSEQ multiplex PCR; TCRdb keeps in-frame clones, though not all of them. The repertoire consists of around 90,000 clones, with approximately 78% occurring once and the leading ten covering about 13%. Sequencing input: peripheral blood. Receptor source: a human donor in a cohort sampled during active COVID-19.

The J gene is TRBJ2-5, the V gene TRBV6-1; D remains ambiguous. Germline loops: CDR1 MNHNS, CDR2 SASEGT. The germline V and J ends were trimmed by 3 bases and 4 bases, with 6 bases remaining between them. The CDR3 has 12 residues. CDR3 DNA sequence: TGTGCCAGCAGTGATTATCGAGAGACCCAGTACTTC. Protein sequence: CASSDYRETQYF.

The CDR3 DNA sequence: TGTGCCAGCAGTTACGGTCGGGGACAAGAGACCCAGTACTTC. Translation: CASSYGRGQETQYF. This rearrangement joins TRBV27 to TRBJ2-5; D might be TRBD2 (5 bases). This CDR3 region has 14 residues. The germline CDR1 and CDR2 sequences are MNHEY and SMNVEV (reference sequence). With 4 bases removed from V and 2 bases from J, the gap between germline ends came to 11 bases.

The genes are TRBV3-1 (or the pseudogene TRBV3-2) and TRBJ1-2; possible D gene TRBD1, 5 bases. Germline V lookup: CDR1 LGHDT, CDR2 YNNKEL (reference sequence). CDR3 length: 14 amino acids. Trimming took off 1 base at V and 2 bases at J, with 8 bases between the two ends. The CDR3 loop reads CASSQGGPNYGYTF. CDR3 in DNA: TGTGCCAGCAGCCAAGGGGGCCCCAACTATGGCTACACCTTC.

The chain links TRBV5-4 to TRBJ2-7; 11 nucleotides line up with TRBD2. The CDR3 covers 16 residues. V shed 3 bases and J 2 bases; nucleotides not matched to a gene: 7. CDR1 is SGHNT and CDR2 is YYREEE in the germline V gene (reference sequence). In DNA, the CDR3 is TGTGCCAGCAGCTCCTTAGCGGGGGGGACTCCCTACGAGCAGTACTTC. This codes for CASSSLAGGTPYEQYF. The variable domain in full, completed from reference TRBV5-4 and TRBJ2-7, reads ETGVTQSPTHLIKTRGQQVTLRCSSQSGHNTVSWYQQALGQGPQFIFQYYREEENGRGNFPPRFSGLQFPNYSSELNVNALELDDSALYLCASSSLAGGTPYEQYFGPGTRLTVT.

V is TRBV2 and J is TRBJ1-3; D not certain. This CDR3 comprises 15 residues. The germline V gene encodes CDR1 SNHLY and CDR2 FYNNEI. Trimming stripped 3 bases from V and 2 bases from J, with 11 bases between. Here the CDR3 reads CASSDGPAPGNTIYF. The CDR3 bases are TGTGCCAGCAGTGATGGGCCAGCCCCTGGAAACACCATATATTTT.

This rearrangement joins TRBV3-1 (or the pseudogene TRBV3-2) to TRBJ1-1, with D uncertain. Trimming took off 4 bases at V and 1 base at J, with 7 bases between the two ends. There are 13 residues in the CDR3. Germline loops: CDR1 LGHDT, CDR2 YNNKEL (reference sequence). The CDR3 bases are TGTGCCAGCAGCCTCGGGGAGAACACTGAAGCTTTCTTT. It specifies CASSLGENTEAFF.

The CDR3 region is CASSRTSGATDTQYF. The CDR3 nucleotides are TGCGCCAGCAGCCGGACTAGCGGAGCCACAGATACGCAGTATTTT. The chain combines TRBV5-1 with TRBJ2-3; TRBD2 matches at 10 bases. Germline CDR1 and CDR2: SGHRS and YFSETQ. Trimming at V came to 4 bases and at J to 2 bases, leaving 4 bases not matched to a gene. The CDR3 is made up of 15 amino acids. Drawing the rest from reference TRBV5-1 and TRBJ2-3, the complete variable domain is KAGVTQTPRYLIKTRGQQVTLSCSPISGHRSVSWYQQTPGQGLQFLFEYFSETQRNKGNFPGRFSGRQFSNSRSEMNVSTLELGDSALYLCASSRTSGATDTQYFGPGTRLTVL.

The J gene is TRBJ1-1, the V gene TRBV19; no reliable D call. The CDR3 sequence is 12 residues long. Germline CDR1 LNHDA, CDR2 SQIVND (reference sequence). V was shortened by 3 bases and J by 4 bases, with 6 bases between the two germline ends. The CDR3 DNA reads TGTGCCAGTAGTATCAGGTCCACTGAAGCTTTCTTT. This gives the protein CASSIRSTEAFF. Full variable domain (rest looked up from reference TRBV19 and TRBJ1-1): DGGITQSPKYLFRKEGQNVTLSCEQNLNHDAMYWYRQDPGQGLRLIYYSQIVNDFQKGDIAEGYSVSREKKESFPLTVTSAQKNPTAFYLCASSIRSTEAFFGQGTRLTVV.

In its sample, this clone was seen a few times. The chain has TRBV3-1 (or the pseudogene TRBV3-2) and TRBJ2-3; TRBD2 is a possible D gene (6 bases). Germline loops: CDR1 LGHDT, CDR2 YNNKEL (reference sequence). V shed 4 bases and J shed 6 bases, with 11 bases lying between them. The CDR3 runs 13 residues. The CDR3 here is CASSLMAGDTQYF. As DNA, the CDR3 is TGTGCCAGCAGCCTCATGGCGGGGGATACGCAGTATTTT.

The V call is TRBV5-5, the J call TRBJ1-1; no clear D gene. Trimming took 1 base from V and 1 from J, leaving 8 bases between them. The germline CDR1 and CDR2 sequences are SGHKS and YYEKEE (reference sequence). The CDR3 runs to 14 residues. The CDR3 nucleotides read TGTGCCAGCAGCTTGTTACCCAGGAACACTGAAGCTTTCTTT. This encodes CASSLLPRNTEAFF.